Listed here are 6 T cell receptor beta chains from one sample, sequenced in a study of CXCR3-negative and CXCR3-positive naive CD8 T cells. Overall study findings and caveats: In CXCR3-positive naive cells, the TRB CDR3s were more hydrophobic than in CXCR3-negative naive cells.

cDNA libraries for TRB were generated by 5' RACE incorporating UMI labels. TCRdb re-called the 5' RACE reads and catalogs CDR3 proteins one per entry, DNA excluded. The specimen's table records about 6,700 distinct CDR3 sequences. Antigens for these TCRs are unknown. The sequenced material came from naive CXCR3+ CD8+ T cells from blood. Documented subset: CD45RO-CCR7+CD27+CD95- naive CD8+ T cells expressing CXCR3 (TNR3+). The receptors come from a human donor in good health. Some clones in this sample may be carry-over from other donors' samples.

The genes are TRBV6-4 and TRBJ2-7. This CDR3 is built from 12 residues. The germline CDR1 and CDR2 sequences are MRHNA and SNTAGT. CDR3 loop: CASSDSRYEQYF.

In terms of frequency, this clonotype is medium-sized. The V and J genes are TRBV29-1 and TRBJ2-7; TCRdb selects TRBD2, and the lack of DNA leaves this call unchecked. Germline V gives CDR1 SQVTM, CDR2 ANQGSEA. This CDR3 has 11 residues. The CDR3 spells CSVREGYEQYF.

The genes are TRBV28 and TRBJ2-7; TCRdb names TRBD1, which stays unverified in the absence of DNA. The CDR3 loop spans 14 amino acids. Germline V CDR1 and CDR2: MDHEN, SYDVKM. Here the CDR3 reads CASSWGTGAYEQYF.

The chain couples TRBV28 to TRBJ1-3. This CDR3 region has 12 residues. Germline-derived CDR1 and CDR2 are MDHEN and SYDVKM. CDR3 region: CASSSSLGTIYF. The full variable domain, in which reference TRBV28 and TRBJ1-3 provide the parts outside the CDR3, is DVKVTQSSRYLVKRTGEKVFLECVQDMDHENMFWYRQDPGLGLRLIYFSYDVKMKEKGDIPEGYSVSREKKERFSLILESASTNQTSMYLCASSSSLGTIYFGEGSWLTVV.

The gene calls are TRBV5-5 and TRBJ2-3; TCRdb gives TRBD1 as the D gene, but with no DNA this cannot be confirmed. This CDR3 region has 18 residues. In germline, CDR1 is SGHKS, CDR2 YYEKEE (reference sequence). The chain's CDR3 is CASSSETGARLGTDTQYF.

Judged by frequency, this clonotype is medium-sized. The chain links TRBV7-2 to TRBJ2-7; without DNA, the TCRdb call of TRBD1 cannot be checked. Germline assignment: CDR1 SGHTA and CDR2 FQGNSA. The CDR3 is made up of 14 amino acids. The CDR3 protein is CASSLWQGALEQYF. The variable domain in full, completed from reference TRBV7-2 and TRBJ2-7, reads GAGVSQSPSNKVTEKGKDVELRCDPISGHTALYWYRQSLGQGLEFLIYFQGNSAPDKSGLPSDRFSAERTGGSVSTLTIQRTQQEDSAVYLCASSLWQGALEQYFGPGTRLTVT.